Presented here are 21 T cell receptor beta chains from one specimen sequenced in a study of blood T cells in healthy people across ages. Alongside a J-beta primer mix, a sample-barcoded 5' primer served in a second PCR lasting about 6 to 11 cycles. In TCRdb, the 5' RACE reads were re-called with MiXCR into one record per CDR3 protein. The sample has about 2 million distinct CDR3 sequences; about 49% are singletons. Material for sequencing was blood. Receptors were obtained from a woman aged 40 to 50 in good health.

V gene TRBV14 combines with J gene TRBJ1-6; D is possibly TRBD1 (5 bases). Trimming left V 0 bases short and J 7 bases short, with 16 bases between. CDR1 SGHDN and CDR2 FVKESK come from the germline V gene. The CDR3 is 17 amino acids. The CDR3 spells CASSQESWQGRNSPLHF. The CDR3 DNA reads TGTGCCAGCAGCCAAGAGTCATGGCAGGGTCGGAATTCACCCCTCCACTTT.

V gene TRBV25-1 combines with J gene TRBJ2-1, with 8 bases identical to TRBD1. V shed 10 bases, J shed 8 bases, and the junction held 7 bases outside the gene matches. The CDR3 consists of 12 residues. Germline values: CDR1 MGHDK, CDR2 SYGVNS. CDR3 residues: CATQGALDEQFF. In nucleotides, the CDR3 is TGTGCCACCCAGGGGGCACTCGATGAGCAGTTCTTC.

The chain uses TRBV20-1 and TRBJ2-1; 10 bases match TRBD2. V was clipped by 0 bases and J by 6 bases; unmatched bases: 5. Germline V gene data show CDR1 as DFQATT and CDR2 as SNEGSKA (reference sequence). The CDR3 contains 15 residues. The CDR3 is CSARDLAGVINEQFF. The CDR3 DNA sequence: TGCAGTGCTAGAGATCTAGCGGGGGTGATCAATGAGCAGTTCTTC.

This chain links TRBV29-1 with TRBJ1-5, with TRBD1 identical over 8 bases. V was pared by 3 bases and J by 5 bases, with 6 bases of the junction left unmatched. CDR1 SQVTM and CDR2 ANQGSEA come from the germline V gene. The CDR3 is 14 residues long. CDR3 loop: CSVDADRDHQPQHF. Written as DNA, the CDR3 is TGCAGCGTTGATGCGGACAGGGACCATCAGCCCCAGCATTTT.

This clonotype showed up just a few times. The rearrangement joins TRBV29-1 to TRBJ2-1, with 8 bases aligning to TRBD2. TRBJ2-7 explains the end of the DNA better; the J call may be wrong. Germline CDR1 reads SQVTM; CDR2 reads ANQGSEA. This CDR3 is built from 16 residues. The CDR3, as DNA: TGCAGCGTTGAAGATTCGGGGGCTAGCGGGCTAGGCGAGCAGTACTTC. This sequence encodes CSVEDSGASGLGEQYF.

The chain couples TRBV7-2 to TRBJ2-3; no reliable D call. The V gene's germline CDR1 is SGHTA and CDR2 FQGNSA. The CDR3 sequence is 13 residues long. V was clipped by 4 bases and J by 3 bases, with 8 bases between them. CDR3 sequence: CASSSSPTDTQYF. DNA for the CDR3: TGTGCCAGCAGCTCAAGTCCTACAGATACGCAGTATTTT.

V and J are TRBV24-1 and TRBJ2-1, with 10 positions matching TRBD1. There are 14 residues in the CDR3. The trim removed 7 bases at V and 7 bases at J, leaving 6 bases unmatched. Germline values: CDR1 KGHDR, CDR2 SFDVKD. The DNA of the CDR3 is TGTGCCACCAGCCAGGACAGGGGGTGGAATGAGCAGTTCTTC. This translates into CATSQDRGWNEQFF.

This clonotype was seen only a few times. The gene calls are TRBV4-3 and TRBJ2-7; maybe TRBD2 (5 bases). From germline, CDR1 is LGHNA and CDR2 YSLEER. The CDR3 has 16 amino acids. V gave up 1 base and J gave up 3 bases, with 16 bases separating them. The CDR3 nucleotides are TGCGCCAGCAGCCAAGGGTTCCCTAGCTGGGGCTACGAGCAGTACTTC. Translating gives CASSQGFPSWGYEQYF.

This clonotype was seen more than once but under ten times. Relative to the germline gene, one junction end is altered; a read error may explain this. The DNA of the CDR3 is TGTGCTAGCAGCATCGCCGGGACAGGGAAAGAGACCCAGTACTTC. Translated: CASSIAGTGKETQYF. This chain joins TRBV7-7 and TRBJ2-5, with 9 bases aligning to TRBD1. Looked up from germline, CDR1 is SSHAT and CDR2 is FNYEAQ (reference sequence). This CDR3 is 15 amino acids long.

This clonotype has just a few counts. V and J are TRBV7-2 and TRBJ2-7; a possible D gene is TRBD2 (5 bases). Trimming pared 2 bases from V and 3 bases from J, leaving 17 bases between. The CDR3 is 16 amino acids. Germline-derived CDR1 and CDR2 are SGHTA and FQGNSA. CDR3 bases: TGTGCCAGCAGCTTACAACCAGCGGTGGCGGTCTACGAGCAGTACTTC. Translation: CASSLQPAVAVYEQYF.

This clonotype showed up many times. The chain uses TRBV29-1 and TRBJ2-3, with D possibly called TRBD1 or TRBD2 (5 bases each). This CDR3 is built from 16 residues. Germline V gives CDR1 SQVTM, CDR2 ANQGSEA. Trimming took 0 bases from V and 1 from J, leaving 14 bases between them. CDR3 protein: CSVEDLRLGRTDTQYF. As DNA, the CDR3 is TGCAGCGTTGAAGATCTGCGTCTGGGACGCACAGATACGCAGTATTTT.

The chain couples TRBV29-1 to TRBJ1-2; possibly TRBD1 for D (6 bases). Trimming removed 7 bases from V and 4 bases from J, with 16 bases in between. Germline lookup yields CDR1 SQVTM and CDR2 ANQGSEA. The CDR3 length is 13 residues. The CDR3 is CSGYRDGSYGYTF. The CDR3 coding sequence is TGCAGCGGTTACAGGGATGGGAGCTATGGCTACACCTTC.

The rearrangement joins TRBV7-2 to TRBJ1-2; 8 nucleotides align to TRBD1. V shed 5 bases and J 7 bases; nucleotides not matched to a gene: 6. Germline CDR1 and CDR2: SGHTA and FQGNSA. This CDR3 contains 13 residues. CDR3 residues: CASSIQGAGGYTF. For the CDR3, the DNA is TGTGCCAGCAGCATTCAGGGGGCGGGTGGCTACACCTTC.

Notes on this clonotype: A single base separates this from a much larger clone, so it may be a read error. J is TRBJ2-5 and V is TRBV5-1, with TRBD1 identical over 7 bases. The J call could be wrong; TRBJ2-7 is a better fit for the DNA end. CDR1 is SGHRS and CDR2 is YFSETQ in the germline V gene. The CDR3 is 13 residues long. The DNA of the CDR3 is TGCGCCAGCAGCATGGGACAGAACTACGAGCAGTACTTC. Translation: CASSMGQNYEQYF.

This clonotype came up a few times. The chain has TRBV7-2 and TRBJ2-3; D is uncertain. CDR3 length: 15 amino acids. V was pared by 1 base and J by 0 bases, with 8 bases between. Per the germline V gene, CDR1 is SGHTA and CDR2 is FQGNSA. The CDR3 region is CASSLDLSSTDTQYF. The CDR3 DNA is TGTGCCAGCAGCTTAGACCTTTCTAGCACAGATACGCAGTATTTT.

This sequence joins TRBV25-1 and TRBJ1-4, with 8 bases matching TRBD1. V trimming: 4 bases; J trimming: 3 bases; junction bases outside the gene matches: 4. The CDR3 contains 15 residues. CDR1 MGHDK and CDR2 SYGVNS come from the germline V gene. DNA of the CDR3: TGTGCCAGCAGTGCCCACAGGGGGGCTAATGAAAAACTGTTTTTT. Its protein is CASSAHRGANEKLFF.

This clonotype came up a few times. The chain is built from TRBV12-3 or TRBV12-4 and TRBJ2-7; 13 positions match TRBD2. CDR3 length: 18 amino acids. The trim removed 3 bases at V and 5 bases at J, leaving 13 bases unmatched. The CDR3 protein is CASSLVATSGGAKNEQYF. As DNA, the CDR3 is TGTGCCAGCAGTTTGGTAGCTACTAGCGGGGGGGCAAAAAACGAGCAGTACTTC.

The chain combines TRBV12-3 or TRBV12-4 with TRBJ2-3; the match to TRBD1 covers 11 bases. V was clipped by 7 bases and J by 6 bases; unmatched bases: 12. CDR3 length equals 16 residues. CDR3 region: CASTLPRTGGADTQYF. The CDR3 DNA is TGTGCCAGCACTCTCCCGCGGACAGGGGGCGCGGATACGCAGTATTTT.

About this clonotype itself: A junction end diverges from the germline sequence, so it may reflect a read error. The V gene is TRBV3-1, the J gene TRBJ2-3; D unresolved. Germline V gene sequence: CDR1 LGHDT, CDR2 YNNKEL (reference sequence). The CDR3 contains 14 residues. CDR3 DNA: TGTGCCAGCAGCCAGGCCGGAAGCACAGATGCGCAGTATTTT. This codes for CASSQAGSTDAQYF.

V is TRBV6-1 and J is TRBJ2-1; no clear D gene. Germline CDR1 is MNHNS and CDR2 is SASEGT. Trimming left V 5 bases short and J 9 bases short, with 17 bases between. The CDR3 runs 14 residues. Here the CDR3 reads CASSLRVQSGEQFF. The CDR3 region has the DNA TGTGCCAGCAGTCTCCGTGTCCAGTCGGGTGAGCAGTTCTTC.

The chain is built from TRBV4-3 and TRBJ1-1; D gene uncertain. V lost 0 bases and J 0 bases, leaving 11 bases between the germline ends. Per germline, CDR1 LGHNA and CDR2 YSLEER. This CDR3 comprises 16 residues. The chain's CDR3 is CASSQEGGRMNTEAFF. For the CDR3, the DNA is TGCGCCAGCAGCCAAGAGGGTGGCAGGATGAACACTGAAGCTTTCTTT.